This T cell receptor beta chain originates from a study of identical twins. A universal primer site came from template switching; cDNA carried unique molecular identifiers. TCRdb passed the 5' RACE reads through MiXCR, listing each CDR3 protein once. The sample gives more than 1.5 million distinct CDR3 sequences, roughly 35% of which show up once; over 0.25% is in the top ten. There are 15 residues in the CDR3. Germline V CDR1 and CDR2: SGHTA, FQGNSA. Trimming took off 5 bases at V and 6 bases at J, with 18 bases between the two ends. The sample consisted of cord blood. The rearrangement joins TRBV7-2 to TRBJ2-3, with D uncertain. This TCR derives from a newborn girl in good health. The CDR3 nucleotides are TGTGCCAGCAGCCCAACGGGCGGAAGGAAGGATACGCAGTATTTT. This gives the protein CASSPTGGRKDTQYF.